The 9 T cell receptor beta chains reported below all come from one sample, sequenced in a study of blood T cell repertoires in COVID-19. Sequenced by immunoSEQ multiplex PCR; TCRdb stores in-frame clones only, minus some. The profile shows about 140,000 clones, approximately 85% of them singletons. The sample consisted of peripheral blood. The receptors shown here come from a man between 70 and 80 years old with acute or convalescent COVID-19.

This rearrangement joins TRBV5-1 to TRBJ2-3; D unclear. Germline V CDR1 and CDR2: SGHRS, YFSETQ. CDR3 length: 13 amino acids. The V gene lost 10 bases and the J gene lost 2 bases, with 14 bases spanning the gap. Here the CDR3 reads CAVSTDNTDTQYF. The CDR3 nucleotides are TGCGCCGTTAGTACAGACAACACAGATACGCAGTATTTT.

This sequence joins TRBV2 and TRBJ1-5; D may be TRBD1 (6 bases). V gave up 5 bases and J gave up 4 bases, with 15 bases separating them. The CDR3 is 15 amino acids. Germline V lookup: CDR1 SNHLY, CDR2 FYNNEI. CDR3 DNA sequence: TGTGCCAGCAGTAGGGTAAGGGGGAAGAATCAGCCCCAGCATTTT. Its protein is CASSRVRGKNQPQHF.

The rearrangement uses TRBV7-2 and TRBJ1-5; D may be TRBD1 (5 bases). The CDR3 is 14 residues long. Germline V gene lookup returns CDR1 SGHTA and CDR2 FQGNSA. V lost 4 bases and J lost 3, with 10 bases in between. This CDR3 is CASSSPGFNQPQHF. The CDR3 bases are TGTGCCAGCAGCTCACCAGGGTTCAATCAGCCCCAGCATTTT. Drawing the rest from reference TRBV7-2 and TRBJ1-5, the complete variable domain is GAGVSQSPSNKVTEKGKDVELRCDPISGHTALYWYRQSLGQGLEFLIYFQGNSAPDKSGLPSDRFSAERTGGSVSTLTIQRTQQEDSAVYLCASSSPGFNQPQHFGDGTRLSIL.

This chain links TRBV5-1 with TRBJ2-7; TRBD2 might be the D (6 bases). The V end was cut by 4 bases, the J end by 1 base, with 15 bases between. The CDR3 sequence is 15 residues long. Germline values: CDR1 SGHRS, CDR2 YFSETQ. For the CDR3, the DNA is TGCGCCAGCAGCCGTTCCGGCGGGACGTCCTACGAGCAGTACTTC. Amino acid sequence: CASSRSGGTSYEQYF.

The J gene is TRBJ1-2, the V gene TRBV18; no definite D call. With 0 bases removed from V and 2 bases from J, the gap between germline ends came to 7 bases. Looked up from germline, CDR1 is KGHSH and CDR2 is LQKENI. The CDR3 has 14 amino acids. The chain's CDR3 is CASSPPTQNYGYTF. CDR3 sequence (DNA): TGTGCCAGCTCACCACCGACACAGAACTATGGCTACACCTTC.

This clone has only one observation. J is TRBJ2-7 and V is TRBV23-1; a possible D gene is TRBD2 (5 bases). TRBV23-1 is treated as an ORF (open reading frame) with a function not yet certain. Trimming removed 1 base at V and 5 bases at J, with 18 bases between. This CDR3 is built from 16 residues. The CDR3 reads CASSQLRRASRDEQYF. CDR3 coding DNA: TGCGCCAGCAGTCAATTACGGCGGGCCTCGAGGGACGAGCAGTACTTC.

The rearrangement joins TRBV10-2 to TRBJ1-1, with D possibly matching TRBD1 (5 bases). The length of the CDR3 is 13 residues. Looked up from germline, CDR1 is WSHSY and CDR2 is SAAADI. V was clipped by 4 bases and J by 1 base, with 7 bases between them. The CDR3 bases are TGCGCCAGCAGTGCAACAGGGAACACTGAAGCTTTCTTT. Protein: CASSATGNTEAFF.

The V call is TRBV2, the J call TRBJ2-7; possible D gene TRBD2, 5 bases. V lost 4 bases and J lost 6, with 13 bases in between. Germline CDR1 is SNHLY and CDR2 is FYNNEI. The CDR3 is 13 residues long. CDR3 sequence (DNA): TGTGCCAGCAGTGGGAGGCTAGCAGGCGAGCAGTACTTC. Residues: CASSGRLAGEQYF. The whole variable domain, filled in from reference TRBV2 and TRBJ2-7, reads EPEVTQTPSHQVTQMGQEVILRCVPISNHLYFYWYRQILGQKVEFLVSFYNNEISEKSEIFDDQFSVERPDGSNFTLKIRSTKLEDSAMYFCASSGRLAGEQYFGPGTRLTVT.

V and J are TRBV28 and TRBJ1-3; 7 positions agree with TRBD1. Germline V gene data show CDR1 as MDHEN and CDR2 as SYDVKM. The CDR3 consists of 15 residues. J lost 0 bases, V lost 3 bases, and 2 bases had no gene match. CDR3 sequence: CASSLGQHSGNTIYF. In DNA form, the CDR3 reads TGTGCCAGCAGTTTGGGACAGCACTCTGGAAACACCATATATTTT.